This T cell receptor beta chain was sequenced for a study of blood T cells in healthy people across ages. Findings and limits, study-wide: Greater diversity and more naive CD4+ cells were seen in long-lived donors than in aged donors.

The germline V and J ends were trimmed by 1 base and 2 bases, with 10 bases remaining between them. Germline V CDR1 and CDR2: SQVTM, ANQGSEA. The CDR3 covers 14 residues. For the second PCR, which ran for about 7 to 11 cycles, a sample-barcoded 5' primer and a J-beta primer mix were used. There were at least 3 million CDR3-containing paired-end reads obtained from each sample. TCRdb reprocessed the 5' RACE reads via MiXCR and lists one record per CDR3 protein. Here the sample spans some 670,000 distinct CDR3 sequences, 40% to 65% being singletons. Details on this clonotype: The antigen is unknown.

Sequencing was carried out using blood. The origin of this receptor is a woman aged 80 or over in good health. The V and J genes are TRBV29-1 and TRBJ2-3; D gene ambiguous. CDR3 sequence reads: CSVEAVRSTDTQYF. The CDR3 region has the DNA TGCAGCGTTGAAGCGGTACGGTCCACAGATACGCAGTATTTT.